Here is one T cell receptor beta chain with its context. The data belong to a study of cytotoxic CD8 clonotypes in ibrutinib-treated CLL. With sequencing, the targeted depth ranged from 1 in 200,000 to 1 in 1 million T cells. Libraries were prepared by immunoSEQ multiplex PCR; TCRdb keeps only in-frame clonotypes and omits some of them. The sample yields some 150,000 clones, roughly 80% seen once. This CDR3 region has 19 residues. Germline CDR1 is SGHTA and CDR2 is FQGNSA. V shed 5 bases, J shed 4 bases, and the junction held 22 bases outside the gene matches. The sequence was obtained from a human donor with chronic lymphocytic leukemia. The rearrangement links TRBV7-2 to TRBJ1-1; 7 bases agree with TRBD1. The sample was PBMCs, taken after 12 months of ibrutinib treatment. CDR3 in DNA: TGTGCCAGCAGCCAGCGAGACAGGGCGACTGAGTGGTGGATCACTGAAGCTTTCTTT. This gives the protein CASSQRDRATEWWITEAFF. Supplemented by reference TRBV7-2 and TRBJ1-1, the full variable domain reads GAGVSQSPSNKVTEKGKDVELRCDPISGHTALYWYRQSLGQGLEFLIYFQGNSAPDKSGLPSDRFSAERTGGSVSTLTIQRTQQEDSAVYLCASSQRDRATEWWITEAFFGQGTRLTVV.